The 29 T cell receptor beta chains presented below share a single source sample, sequenced in a study of blood T cell repertoires in COVID-19. Generated by immunoSEQ multiplex PCR, the TCRdb table keeps only in-frame clones and is missing some. The data hold 220,000 or so clones, with roughly 84% observed a single time. Sequencing used PBMCs or T cells enriched from blood (not recorded which). These receptors all come from a woman aged 35 to 49 who had recovered from COVID-19.

The chain joins TRBV28 to TRBJ2-6, with 8 positions matching TRBD2. Trimming took 4 bases from V and 0 from J; bases not matched to a gene: 11. The CDR3 runs 19 residues. The V gene's germline CDR1 is MDHEN and CDR2 SYDVKM. The CDR3 bases are TGTGCCAGCAGTTCGAGCGGGGGTATCTCTCTCTCTGGGGCCAACGTCCTGACTTTC. It specifies CASSSSGGISLSGANVLTF.

The sample holds a few counts of this clone. The rearrangement links TRBV3-1 (or the pseudogene TRBV3-2) to TRBJ2-2; D may be TRBD2 (5 bases). The CDR3 is 15 amino acids. The germline gives CDR1 LGHDT, CDR2 YNNKEL (reference sequence). V was clipped by 1 base and J by 3 bases, with 9 bases between them. The CDR3, as DNA: TGTGCCAGCAGCCAAGGGATGAGGGACACCGGGGAGCTGTTTTTT. Its protein product is CASSQGMRDTGELFF.

The V gene is TRBV19, the J gene TRBJ2-3; TRBD2 agrees at 12 bases. CDR3 length: 15 residues. Unmatched junction bases numbered 5, after V lost 6 bases and J lost 4 bases. The V gene's germline CDR1 is LNHDA and CDR2 SQIVND (reference sequence). The CDR3 protein is CASSLLAGGADTQYF. The CDR3 bases are TGTGCCAGTAGCCTCCTAGCGGGAGGGGCAGATACGCAGTATTTT.

A remark on this clone: Other nucleotide sequences from this sample produce the same CDR3. This chain joins TRBV29-1 and TRBJ1-1; D remains ambiguous. This CDR3 is 13 amino acids long. V was clipped by 0 bases and J by 0 bases, with 5 bases between them. Germline CDR1 SQVTM, CDR2 ANQGSEA. In DNA form, the CDR3 reads TGCAGCGTTGAAGAGCAGTTGAACACTGAAGCTTTCTTT. Its protein is CSVEEQLNTEAFF.

V is TRBV28 and J is TRBJ1-1, with a weak D call TRBD1 (5 bases). Germline V CDR1 and CDR2: MDHEN, SYDVKM. The CDR3 covers 15 residues. The V and J ends lost 3 bases and 0 bases respectively, with 11 bases between them. CDR3 DNA: TGTGCCAGCAGTTTGTCGCAGGGCATGAACACTGAAGCTTTCTTT. This translates into CASSLSQGMNTEAFF.

Only a few counts were recorded for this clone. The chain uses TRBV6-1 and TRBJ2-1; 8 bases are a match to TRBD2. Looked up from germline, CDR1 is MNHNS and CDR2 is SASEGT. The CDR3 runs 17 residues. V lost 2 bases to trimming and J lost 7 bases; unmatched junction nucleotides: 13. CDR3 protein: CASSERAGVTLRNEQFF. The CDR3, as DNA: TGTGCCAGCAGTGAAAGAGCGGGAGTAACCCTTAGAAATGAGCAGTTCTTC.

The CDR3 reads CAWSFDGATEAFF. The CDR3 DNA follows: TGTGCCTGGAGTTTCGACGGAGCGACTGAAGCTTTCTTT. The genes are TRBV30 and TRBJ1-1, with D hard to call. The CDR3 has 13 residues. Trimming took 2 bases from V and 5 from J, leaving 12 bases between them. Germline lookup yields CDR1 GTSNPN and CDR2 SVGIG (reference sequence).

The rearrangement joins TRBV11-2 to TRBJ2-1; no clear D. Germline CDR1 SGHAT, CDR2 FQNNGV. The CDR3 has 14 amino acids. The ends were cut back, 1 base at V and 5 bases at J, with 9 bases in the middle. The CDR3 here is CASSLAVFNNEQFF. The CDR3 DNA is TGTGCCAGCAGCTTAGCGGTATTCAACAATGAGCAGTTCTTC.

The J gene is TRBJ2-7, the V gene TRBV28; 10 nucleotides agree with TRBD2. CDR3 length: 17 amino acids. The germline gives CDR1 MDHEN, CDR2 SYDVKM. V shed 6 bases and J 6 bases; nucleotides not matched to a gene: 17. The CDR3 DNA reads as TGTGCCAGCAGCGTGTTCTATAGCGGGAGGAAGGAAGGCGAGCAGTACTTC. Translating it yields CASSVFYSGRKEGEQYF.

The rearrangement uses TRBV15 and TRBJ2-1; D gene ambiguous. V lost 0 bases, J lost 3 bases, and 9 bases lay in between. Germline CDR1 LNHNV, CDR2 YYDKDF (reference sequence). CDR3 length equals 15 residues. This chain's CDR3 is CATSRDINSYNEQFF. The DNA of the CDR3 is TGTGCCACCAGCAGAGATATCAACAGCTACAATGAGCAGTTCTTC.

The chain employs TRBV11-2 and TRBJ1-6; D gene unclear. V was pared by 2 bases and J by 7 bases, with 9 bases between. The CDR3 spans 14 residues. CDR1 and CDR2 (germline): SGHAT, FQNNGV. CDR3 sequence reads: CASSLTDQNSPLHF. CDR3 sequence (DNA): TGTGCCAGCAGCTTAACAGACCAAAATTCACCCCTCCACTTT.

The rearrangement uses TRBV6-5 and TRBJ1-2; D is possibly TRBD1 (5 bases). Trimming took 9 bases from V and 0 from J, leaving 17 bases between them. CDR3 length: 15 residues. Germline values: CDR1 MNHEY, CDR2 SVGAGI. The CDR3 is CASRQTLTANYGYTF. The CDR3 coding sequence is TGTGCCAGTAGACAGACTTTAACCGCTAACTATGGCTACACCTTC.

Concerning this clone: The conserved final phenylalanine or tryptophan is absent from the CDR3, which likely points to a read error. The limits of the CDR3 on the DNA are not certain, so only TCRdb's listed CDR3 is given. The chain combines TRBV4-1 with TRBJ2-7; the table's D call, TRBD2, has no DNA check behind it. The CDR3 is made up of 19 amino acids, end residues included. CDR1 MGHRA and CDR2 YSYEKL come from the germline V gene. The CDR3: CASSSRNSGREERGPGGGS.

The V call is TRBV6-5, the J call TRBJ1-2; 8 bases fit TRBD1. CDR3 length: 14 residues. The V gene's germline CDR1 is MNHEY and CDR2 SVGAGI. J was trimmed by 7 bases and V by 4 bases; bases with no gene match: 8. CDR3 coding DNA: TGTGCCAGCAGTTTATACGACAGGGGAGGTGGCTACACCTTC. Translated, it gives CASSLYDRGGGYTF.

The genes are TRBV28 and TRBJ2-7, with 8 bases fitting TRBD1. This CDR3 region has 14 residues. V trimming: 6 bases; J trimming: 4 bases; junction bases outside the gene matches: 8. The germline gives CDR1 MDHEN, CDR2 SYDVKM. The DNA of the CDR3 is TGTGCCAGCAGGAACGACCAGGGGGCGTACGAGCAGTACTTC. Amino acids: CASRNDQGAYEQYF.

In this sample, this clone turned up a few times. The chain combines TRBV10-1 with TRBJ1-1; D possibly corresponds to TRBD1 (6 bases). This CDR3 region has 12 residues. Per germline, CDR1 WNHNN and CDR2 SYGVQD (reference sequence). The germline V and J ends were trimmed by 5 bases and 6 bases, with 10 bases remaining between them. This chain's CDR3 is CASSPGVAEAFF. The CDR3 DNA reads TGCGCCAGCAGTCCAGGGGTGGCTGAAGCTTTCTTT.

The V gene is TRBV28, the J gene TRBJ1-2; TRBD1 agrees at 10 bases. CDR3 size: 17 residues. Germline CDR1 reads MDHEN; CDR2 reads SYDVKM. V lost 6 bases, J lost 2 bases, and 12 bases stayed unmatched. This chain's CDR3 is CASSLSSGQGGNYGYTF. The CDR3 DNA reads TGTGCCAGCAGCCTAAGTTCCGGACAGGGGGGGAACTATGGCTACACCTTC.

In regard to this clone: This same CDR3 is encoded by further DNA sequences in the sample. The chain uses TRBV9 and TRBJ2-3; D unclear. CDR1 SGDLS and CDR2 YYNGEE come from the germline V gene. Trimming removed 0 bases at V and 0 bases at J, with 2 bases between. This CDR3 is built from 13 residues. The chain's CDR3 is CASSVASTDTQYF. CDR3 in DNA: TGTGCCAGCAGCGTAGCTAGCACAGATACGCAGTATTTT.

This chain connects TRBV10-3 to TRBJ1-2; perhaps TRBD1 as D (6 bases). In germline, CDR1 is ENHRY, CDR2 SYGVKD. CDR3 size: 15 residues. Trimming left V 6 bases short and J 1 base short, with 15 bases between. DNA of the CDR3: TGTGCCATCAGCCTCAATGACAGGTATAACTATGGCTACACCTTC. Protein product: CAISLNDRYNYGYTF.

The V and J genes are TRBV28 and TRBJ1-4, with unresolved D. This CDR3 has 16 amino acids. V gave up 6 bases and J gave up 5 bases, with 19 bases separating them. The germline CDR1 and CDR2 sequences are MDHEN and SYDVKM. The CDR3 nucleotides read TGTGCCAGCAGGGGAGCGCTCGGGAGCCGAAATGAAAAACTGTTTTTT. It yields the protein CASRGALGSRNEKLFF. The entire variable domain, with the rest obtained from reference TRBV28 and TRBJ1-4, is as follows: DVKVTQSSRYLVKRTGEKVFLECVQDMDHENMFWYRQDPGLGLRLIYFSYDVKMKEKGDIPEGYSVSREKKERFSLILESASTNQTSMYLCASRGALGSRNEKLFFGSGTQLSVL.

The rearrangement uses TRBV7-9 and TRBJ1-2; 11 bases fit TRBD1. Germline CDR1 reads SEHNR; CDR2 reads FQNEAQ (reference sequence). This CDR3 contains 14 residues. J gave up 8 bases and V 4 bases, and 6 bases lay outside the gene matches. The CDR3 nucleotides are TGTGCCAGCAGCTCGGGACAGGGGGGAGGAGGCTACACCTTC. Amino acids: CASSSGQGGGGYTF.

V and J are TRBV6-5 and TRBJ2-1; perhaps TRBD2 as D (6 bases). The CDR3 spans 15 residues. V shed 7 bases and J shed 6 bases, with 19 bases lying between them. Germline assignment: CDR1 MNHEY and CDR2 SVGAGI. CDR3 residues: CASKFRTTPANEQFF. CDR3 in DNA: TGTGCCAGCAAATTCAGGACTACTCCGGCCAATGAGCAGTTCTTC.

The rearrangement joins TRBV6-6 to TRBJ2-1; no reliable D call. Per the germline V gene, CDR1 is MNHNY and CDR2 is SVGAGI (reference sequence). Deletions cut 2 bases from V and 5 bases from J, with 13 bases between. The CDR3 spans 15 residues. Here the CDR3 DNA reads TGTGCCAGCAGTTACGGGTCCTCTAGGAACAATGAGCAGTTCTTC. This translates into CASSYGSSRNNEQFF.

This chain joins TRBV11-2 and TRBJ1-6; TRBD1 agrees at 9 bases. The CDR3 is 15 amino acids. V lost 5 bases and J lost 11; bases outside the gene matches: 10. Germline values: CDR1 SGHAT, CDR2 FQNNGV. CDR3 region: CASSTKGTGSPPLHF. The DNA of the CDR3 is TGTGCCAGCAGCACTAAAGGGACAGGGTCTCCACCCCTCCACTTT.

This clone was seen only a few times. V is TRBV2 and J is TRBJ2-1; 7 positions match TRBD2. The CDR3 consists of 14 residues. Germline trimming cut 9 bases from V and 4 bases from J; bases unmatched to any gene: 9. Germline CDR1 is SNHLY and CDR2 is FYNNEI. The DNA of the CDR3 is TGTGCCAGTGCTGGCGGGAGCGAATACAATGAGCAGTTCTTC. Translated, it gives CASAGGSEYNEQFF.

This chain links TRBV3-1 (or the pseudogene TRBV3-2) with TRBJ2-1; 7 nucleotides match TRBD2. Germline V gene sequence: CDR1 LGHDT, CDR2 YNNKEL (reference sequence). The CDR3 runs 14 residues. V dropped 1 base and J dropped 6; count of bases not matched to a gene: 3. The CDR3 here is CASSQGREINEQFF. The CDR3 bases are TGTGCCAGCAGCCAAGGGCGGGAGATCAATGAGCAGTTCTTC.

CDR3 sequence (DNA): TGTGCCAGCAGTCTAGCGGGAGACGAGCAGTACGTC. Protein sequence: CASSLAGDEQYV. This chain joins TRBV12-3 or TRBV12-4 and TRBJ2-7, with 10 bases identical to TRBD2. The length of the CDR3 is 12 residues.

The genes are TRBV7-6 and TRBJ2-1; 10 bases map to TRBD2. CDR1 SGHVS and CDR2 FNYEAQ come from the germline V gene. The CDR3 covers 16 residues. The trim removed 5 bases at V and 10 bases at J, leaving 14 bases unmatched. CDR3: CASSPRGSSGSQEQFF. CDR3 DNA sequence: TGTGCCAGCAGCCCGAGGGGGTCTAGCGGGAGCCAGGAGCAGTTCTTC.

The chain links TRBV18 to TRBJ1-2, with 9 bases that match TRBD1. Germline CDR1 reads KGHSH; CDR2 reads LQKENI. The trim removed 0 bases at V and 7 bases at J, leaving 3 bases unmatched. The CDR3 contains 14 residues. CDR3 amino acids: CASSPPGQGFGYTF. As DNA, the CDR3 is TGTGCCAGCTCACCACCGGGACAGGGCTTTGGCTACACCTTC.